The 3 T cell receptor beta chains presented below share a single source sample, sequenced in a study of T-cell reconstitution after alpha-beta-depleted transplantation in children. Unique molecular identifiers were used to barcode this TCRbeta library. TCRdb re-called the PCR reads with MiXCR, one entry per CDR3 protein. The sample carries 670,000 or so distinct CDR3 sequences, 13% recorded once. Sequencing was performed on PBMCs, taken before TCRalphabeta/CD19-depleted stem cell transplant. The receptors stem from a girl between 2 and 10 years old with congenital amegakaryocytic thrombocytopenia, due to receive a stem cell transplant.

This clonotype was recorded a few times. The rearrangement joins TRBV5-8 to TRBJ2-7; 9 bases are shared with TRBD2. Germline V gives CDR1 SGHTS, CDR2 YDEGEE. The CDR3 contains 16 residues. V was pared by 0 bases and J by 6 bases, with 10 bases of the junction left unmatched. The CDR3 nucleotides are TGTGCCAGCAGCTTGGAAGCGGGAGGACCAACCCGCGAGCAGTACTTC. Encoded protein: CASSLEAGGPTREQYF.

This chain joins TRBV7-3 and TRBJ2-1; a possible D gene is TRBD2 (7 bases). The CDR3 covers 16 residues. Germline CDR1 and CDR2: SGHTA and FQGTGA. Trimming pared 5 bases from V and 6 bases from J, leaving 20 bases between. The CDR3 is CASSPRGASGTNEQFF. Here the CDR3 DNA reads TGTGCCAGCAGCCCAAGGGGGGCTAGCGGCACCAATGAGCAGTTCTTC.

This clonotype was seen ten or more times. V gene TRBV5-1 combines with J gene TRBJ2-1; D is undetermined. V gave up 4 bases and J gave up 2 bases, with 16 bases separating them. The germline V gene has CDR1 SGHRS and CDR2 YFSETQ. The CDR3 covers 16 residues. The CDR3 sequence is CASSPVGSTAYNEQFF. CDR3 nucleotides: TGCGCCAGCAGCCCGGTGGGTTCTACTGCCTACAATGAGCAGTTCTTC.